The sequence of this TCR beta chain was determined in a study of shared clonotypes between healthy human individuals. Across the study: Researchers assigned three CD4 naive, three CD4 memory, two CD8 naive and one CD8 memory plate to each donor.

The study separated CD4+ cells into CD45RA+ naive and CD45RA-negative memory subsets. Assay: immunoSEQ multiplex PCR; the TCRdb copy retains only in-frame clones and omits some. Among 170,000 or so clones listed, 65% to 70% were seen once. This clone was counted ten times or more. The antigen remains undetermined. The study, taken as a whole, reports: When compared with the clonotypes that were shared by all four sorted-subset donors, the non-shared clonotypes turned out to have lower generation probabilities.

CDR1 KGHSH and CDR2 LQKENI come from the germline V gene. CDR3 length equals 15 residues. V lost 3 bases and J lost 4; bases outside the gene matches: 4. This sequence was found in a man aged 30 to 39 in good health. The gene calls are TRBV18 and TRBJ2-1, with 9 bases matching TRBD1. Sequenced: memory CD4+ T cells sorted from blood. Noted subset: CD45RA-negative fraction. The CDR3 reads CASSPGTGMYNEQFF. In nucleotides, the CDR3 is TGTGCCAGCTCACCCGGGACAGGGATGTACAATGAGCAGTTCTTC.